This TCR beta chain stems from a study of T-cell reconstitution after alpha-beta-depleted transplantation in children. The V gene lost 8 bases and the J gene lost 9 bases, with 8 bases spanning the gap. CDR3 length: 10 residues. Researchers prepared the TCRbeta library using unique molecular identifiers, the study reports. In TCRdb, the PCR reads were re-called with MiXCR into one record per CDR3 protein. This table holds approximately 510,000 distinct CDR3 sequences, about a sixth found once. The chain employs TRBV12-3 or TRBV12-4 and TRBJ2-1; D remains ambiguous. This sample comprised PBMCs from the stem cell graft donor, obtained from the stem cell graft. The sequence came from a human donor who donated a stem cell graft to a child with acute lymphoblastic leukemia. CDR3 coding DNA: TGTGCCAGCGGCTGGGGTGAGCAGTTCTTC. It translates to CASGWGEQFF.